A single sample is the source of the 30 T cell receptor beta chains below, sequenced in a study of shared clonotypes between healthy human individuals. TCRdb's table, derived via immunoSEQ multiplex PCR, lists solely in-frame clones and lacks some. Seen here are about 490,000 clones, around four fifths observed once, and the top ten hold approximately 12%. The sequencing sample was made of PBMCs. The origin of the receptors is a woman aged 40 to 50 in good health. Some clones in this sample may be carry-over from other donors' samples.

This clone was seen once. This chain uses TRBV10-3 with TRBJ1-1; 7 nucleotides match TRBD1. Per the germline V gene, CDR1 is ENHRY and CDR2 is SYGVKD. This CDR3 is built from 12 residues. V shed 9 bases and J 3 bases; nucleotides not matched to a gene: 4. CDR3 coding DNA: TGTGCCATTCGGGACAGCTACACTGAAGCTTTCTTT. It codes for CAIRDSYTEAFF.

J is TRBJ2-3 and V is TRBV20-1, with D tentatively TRBD2 (5 bases). CDR1 and CDR2 (germline): DFQATT, SNEGSKA (reference sequence). V lost 7 bases and J lost 6, with 11 bases in between. The CDR3 sequence is 11 residues long. The CDR3 region has the DNA TGCAGTGTAAAAATAGCGGATACGCAGTATTTT. Translation: CSVKIADTQYF.

As concerns this clone: One base separates it from a far larger clone, so it is likely a read error. This chain connects TRBV27 to TRBJ1-1, with a tentative D call TRBD1 (5 bases). The length of the CDR3 is 13 residues. Germline lookup yields CDR1 MNHEY and CDR2 SMNVEV (reference sequence). The CDR3 bases are TGTGCCAACAGTTTAAGCAGGGACACTGAAGCTTTCTTT. This gives the protein CANSLSRDTEAFF.

The gene calls are TRBV5-6 and TRBJ2-7; D not resolved. Trimming shortened V by 0 bases and J by 6 bases, and 10 bases separated the two germline ends. The CDR3 has 13 amino acids. In germline, CDR1 is SGHDT, CDR2 YYEEEE. The CDR3 DNA reads TGTGCCAGCAGCTTGGGCTTCTACTCCGAGCAGTACTTC. The encoded protein is CASSLGFYSEQYF.

Concerning this clone itself: This likely reflects a read error, since a far larger clone is one base away. This specimen includes other DNA sequences encoding the same CDR3. J is TRBJ1-1 and V is TRBV10-3; 9 bases map to TRBD1. Losses at the gene ends were 2 bases for V and 8 bases for J; bases not matched to a gene: 6. Per the germline V gene, CDR1 is ENHRY and CDR2 is SYGVKD. The CDR3 loop spans 14 amino acids. The CDR3 loop reads CAISETTGGTEAFF. In DNA form, the CDR3 reads TGTGCCATCAGTGAGACAACAGGGGGCACAGAAGCTTTCTTT.

This clone was recorded once. A much larger clone sits a single nucleotide away, making a read error possible. This CDR3 is also generated by other DNA sequences in the sample. This sequence joins TRBV9 and TRBJ2-7; tentative D call: TRBD2 (6 bases). V lost 2 bases, J lost 7 bases, and 19 bases lay in between. The CDR3 contains 15 residues. Germline loops: CDR1 SGDLS, CDR2 YYNGEE. CDR3 residues: CASSVAWCIRGEQYF. In nucleotides, the CDR3 is TGTGCCAGCAGCGTGGCTTGGTGCATCCGGGGGGAGCAGTACTTC.

This clone was counted between two and nine times. The V gene is TRBV6-1, the J gene TRBJ1-3; the D gene is possibly TRBD1 (6 bases). Germline V gene data show CDR1 as MNHNS and CDR2 as SASEGT. The CDR3 sequence is 14 residues long. V lost 6 bases and J 1 base, leaving 10 bases between the germline ends. The DNA for the CDR3 is TGTGCCAGCAGGGTCAGGGGTTCTGGAAACACCATATATTTT. Translating gives CASRVRGSGNTIYF.

The V and J genes are TRBV12-5 and TRBJ2-1, with a tentative D call TRBD2 (5 bases). The CDR3 consists of 14 residues. V was pared by 6 bases and J by 8 bases, with 17 bases between. Germline CDR1 reads LGHNT; CDR2 reads FRNRAP. The CDR3 sequence is CASGPGRDFDEQFF. The CDR3 DNA is TGTGCTAGTGGCCCGGGTCGGGATTTTGATGAGCAGTTCTTC.

The chain carries TRBV7-2 and TRBJ1-5, with D tentatively TRBD1 (6 bases). The CDR3 is 15 amino acids. The germline V gene has CDR1 SGHTA and CDR2 FQGNSA. Trimming stripped 6 bases from V and 5 bases from J, with 17 bases between. The CDR3 is CASSFDRSGDQPQHF. CDR3 nucleotide sequence: TGTGCCAGCAGTTTCGACAGGTCTGGCGATCAGCCCCAGCATTTT.

The chain links TRBV30 to TRBJ1-3; 9 bases agree with TRBD1. Germline CDR1 and CDR2: GTSNPN and SVGIG (reference sequence). V trimming: 4 bases; J trimming: 2 bases; junction bases outside the gene matches: 6. The CDR3 spans 15 residues. CDR3 nucleotides: TGTGCCTGGAACCGGGACAGGGCAACTGGAAACACCATATATTTT. Translation gives CAWNRDRATGNTIYF.

This chain joins TRBV5-4 and TRBJ2-2; TRBD1 aligns across 7 bases. The CDR3 loop spans 14 amino acids. The germline gives CDR1 SGHNT, CDR2 YYREEE (reference sequence). V shed 4 bases and J 6 bases; nucleotides not matched to a gene: 6. The CDR3 nucleotides are TGTGCCAGCAGCCCGGGACAGTGGGCCGGGGAGCTGTTTTTT. Translated: CASSPGQWAGELFF.

This chain connects TRBV7-3 to TRBJ2-6; no definite D call. The germline CDR1 and CDR2 sequences are SGHTA and FQGTGA. This CDR3 comprises 15 residues. V was shortened by 1 base and J by 2 bases, with 6 bases between the two germline ends. As DNA, the CDR3 is TGTGCCAGCAGCTTAATTGGGACTGGGGCCAACGTCCTGACTTTC. It translates to CASSLIGTGANVLTF.

This clone showed up just once. V is TRBV6-1 and J is TRBJ2-7, with 9 bases fitting TRBD1. The CDR3 has 12 residues. Germline lookup yields CDR1 MNHNS and CDR2 SASEGT. The J segment lost 3 bases and the V segment lost 6 bases, leaving 0 bases of the junction unmatched. The CDR3 bases are TGTGCCAGCAGGACAGGGGGCTACGAGCAGTACTTC. Amino acids: CASRTGGYEQYF.

This clone was picked up many times. The chain uses TRBV10-1 and TRBJ2-7; D call uncertain. The CDR3 covers 14 residues. V gave up 0 bases and J gave up 0 bases, with 6 bases separating them. Germline-derived CDR1 and CDR2 are WNHNN and SYGVQD (reference sequence). The DNA of the CDR3 is TGCGCCAGCAGTGAGTCCAGTCGCTCCTACGAGCAGTACTTC. Its protein product is CASSESSRSYEQYF.

This clone was detected only a few times. The chain carries TRBV5-1 and TRBJ2-5, with 10 nucleotides matching TRBD2. V trimming: 4 bases; J trimming: 5 bases; junction bases outside the gene matches: 8. Germline CDR1 reads SGHRS; CDR2 reads YFSETQ. This CDR3 has 15 residues. The chain's CDR3 is CASSPIAGGRETQYF. The CDR3 DNA reads as TGCGCCAGCAGCCCGATAGCGGGAGGTAGGGAGACCCAGTACTTC.

This chain uses TRBV6-5 with TRBJ1-4; no firm D call. The V gene lost 4 bases and the J gene lost 5 bases, with 17 bases spanning the gap. The CDR3 covers 16 residues. CDR1 is MNHEY, CDR2 SVGAGI, per germline. DNA of the CDR3: TGTGCCAGCAGTTCCCCAGAGGGCAGCTTAAATGAAAAACTGTTTTTT. This gives the protein CASSSPEGSLNEKLFF.

This clone has just one count. The V and J genes are TRBV4-1 and TRBJ2-5; 9 nucleotides line up with TRBD2. Germline CDR1 and CDR2: MGHRA and YSYEKL. This CDR3 has 14 amino acids. Trimming removed 0 bases from V and 5 bases from J; junction bases left unmatched: 1. The CDR3 protein is CASSQEGTSETQYF. The DNA for the CDR3 is TGCGCCAGCAGCCAAGAAGGGACTAGCGAGACCCAGTACTTC.

Regarding this clone: This sample includes further DNA sequences coding for the same CDR3. This chain joins TRBV7-2 and TRBJ1-1, with D maybe TRBD1 (5 bases). V was shortened by 3 bases and J by 1 base, with 9 bases between the two germline ends. Germline V gene lookup returns CDR1 SGHTA and CDR2 FQGNSA. This CDR3 is built from 14 residues. The CDR3 spells CASSFGTANTEAFF. CDR3 DNA: TGTGCCAGCAGCTTCGGGACGGCGAACACTGAAGCTTTCTTT. Based on the CDR3 plus reference TRBV7-2 and TRBJ1-1, the full variable domain is GAGVSQSPSNKVTEKGKDVELRCDPISGHTALYWYRQSLGQGLEFLIYFQGNSAPDKSGLPSDRFSAERTGGSVSTLTIQRTQQEDSAVYLCASSFGTANTEAFFGQGTRLTVV.

The chain carries TRBV18 and TRBJ2-5; TRBD1 is a possible D gene (6 bases). The V end was cut by 5 bases, the J end by 1 base, with 14 bases between. The CDR3 is 15 residues long. Germline V lookup: CDR1 KGHSH, CDR2 LQKENI. CDR3 sequence: CASSSATGSQETQYF. In nucleotides, the CDR3 is TGTGCCAGCTCATCTGCAACAGGGTCCCAAGAGACCCAGTACTTC.

This chain connects TRBV19 to TRBJ2-3; 8 bases fit TRBD1. Trimming cost V 7 bases and J 4 bases; bases outside gene matches: 10. The germline V gene encodes CDR1 LNHDA and CDR2 SQIVND (reference sequence). The CDR3 contains 15 residues. In nucleotides, the CDR3 is TGTGCCAGTAACCCAAGGACAGGGCGGGCAGATACGCAGTATTTT. Protein product: CASNPRTGRADTQYF.

The rearrangement links TRBV5-4 to TRBJ2-1, with D unclear. This CDR3 is built from 15 residues. Per the germline V gene, CDR1 is SGHNT and CDR2 is YYREEE (reference sequence). Trimming removed 0 bases at V and 2 bases at J, with 9 bases between. The CDR3 sequence is CASSLASPAYNEQFF. Here the CDR3 DNA reads TGTGCCAGCAGCTTGGCTAGTCCGGCCTACAATGAGCAGTTCTTC.

The chain employs TRBV5-4 and TRBJ2-7; 7 nucleotides agree with TRBD2. With 4 bases clipped from V and 6 bases from J, the junction kept 16 bases outside the gene matches. The germline CDR1 and CDR2 sequences are SGHNT and YYREEE (reference sequence). The CDR3 contains 16 residues. Written as DNA, the CDR3 is TGTGCCAGCAGCCCCCCGGCGGGAGTCTCCCCGGGCGAGCAGTACTTC. This sequence encodes CASSPPAGVSPGEQYF.

The J gene is TRBJ2-3, the V gene TRBV10-1; 7 bases agree with TRBD2. CDR3 length: 14 residues. The germline V gene encodes CDR1 WNHNN and CDR2 SYGVQD (reference sequence). J was trimmed by 3 bases and V by 8 bases; bases with no gene match: 8. The DNA of the CDR3 is TGCGCCAGCCGACCTAGCGGCGGGACAGATACGCAGTATTTT. Residues: CASRPSGGTDTQYF.

The chain couples TRBV4-1 to TRBJ2-3, with no clear D. CDR1 is MGHRA, CDR2 YSYEKL, per germline. This CDR3 region has 16 residues. Deletions cut 0 bases from V and 6 bases from J, with 16 bases between. In nucleotides, the CDR3 is TGCGCCAGCAGCCAAGAAGGCACCCACCGTCTCGATACGCAGTATTTT. This sequence encodes CASSQEGTHRLDTQYF.

The chain is built from TRBV6-6 and TRBJ2-7; D unresolved. CDR3 length equals 12 residues. V was trimmed by 6 bases and J by 4 bases, leaving 10 bases between them. Germline V gene sequence: CDR1 MNHNY, CDR2 SVGAGI (reference sequence). This CDR3 reads CASRGARYEQYF. The CDR3 DNA is TGTGCCAGCAGGGGCGCAAGGTACGAGCAGTACTTC.

The gene calls are TRBV9 and TRBJ2-7; the match to TRBD1 covers 9 bases. The CDR3 length is 14 residues. From germline, CDR1 is SGDLS and CDR2 YYNGEE. The V gene end was trimmed by 6 bases and the J gene end by 6 bases; junction bases not matched to a gene: 10. The CDR3 protein is CASTSRTGDGEQYF. CDR3 nucleotides: TGTGCCAGCACTTCCCGGACAGGGGACGGCGAGCAGTACTTC.

The gene calls are TRBV2 and TRBJ1-5; D perhaps matches TRBD1 (5 bases). The CDR3 runs 14 residues. CDR1 and CDR2 from the germline V gene are SNHLY and FYNNEI. The V end lost 4 bases, the J end lost 2 bases, and 9 bases lay between the germline ends. The CDR3, as DNA: TGTGCCAGCAGTGGGGGCGGACGCAATCAGCCCCAGCATTTT. Translation gives CASSGGGRNQPQHF.

The chain joins TRBV30 to TRBJ2-7, with 11 bases matching TRBD2. The DNA end is a closer match to TRBJ2-1, so the J assignment may be wrong. The CDR3 contains 17 residues. From germline, CDR1 is GTSNPN and CDR2 SVGIG (reference sequence). CDR3 region: CAWSVSPGGLADNEQFF. The DNA of the CDR3 is TGTGCCTGGAGTGTTTCCCCGGGGGGACTAGCGGACAATGAGCAGTTCTTC.

This clone was counted once. The rearrangement links TRBV18 to TRBJ1-4, with 7 bases matching TRBD1. Germline CDR1 and CDR2: KGHSH and LQKENI. J was trimmed by 3 bases and V by 5 bases; bases with no gene match: 6. CDR3 length: 15 residues. The DNA of the CDR3 is TGTGCCAGCTCAAGGGCGGGACAGCCTAATGAAAAACTGTTTTTT. It translates to CASSRAGQPNEKLFF.

The J gene is TRBJ2-7, the V gene TRBV9, with D possibly TRBD1 on 6 matching bases. The V gene's germline CDR1 is SGDLS and CDR2 YYNGEE. The V end lost 2 bases, the J end lost 3 bases, and 15 bases lay between the germline ends. The CDR3 has 15 residues. For the CDR3, the DNA is TGTGCCAGCAGCGTCGGTACAGGGCGTAGCTACGAGCAGTACTTC. It yields the protein CASSVGTGRSYEQYF.